The 26 T cell receptor beta chains listed next were all sequenced from one sample in a study of vaccination effects on CD4 cells after COVID-19 (dated by TCRdb to 2022 to 2024). In the ViraFEST assay, PBMC were stimulated with viral peptide pools, and TCR sequencing was then used to find antigen-specific CD4+ T cell clonotypes based on their expansion. After about 10 days of culture, CD4+ T cells were isolated with the EasySep CD4+ T cell isolation kit. PCR-confirmed SARS-CoV-2 infection had occurred in convalescent patients between March and December 2020, before the Alpha, Beta and Delta variants emerged in the United States. The method behind the library was the immunoSEQ multiplex PCR assay. This immuneACCESS table, as held by TCRdb, lists in-frame sequences with V and J called but not all clones. Of the missing ones, under half trace to an unresolved V gene in checked studies; the others have no known cause. In all, the sample holds around 50,000 clones, and 76% of those were seen once. The ten largest clones represent around 5.5% of the sample.

The antigens of these receptors remain unknown. The sample was CD4+ T cells from PBMCs cultured with HIV peptides, taken before COVID-19 vaccination. The sample's cell subset or site label, in plain terms: HIV-1 Nef peptide pool negative control/reference culture. These receptors all come from a human donor who had a prior SARS-CoV-2 infection.

This clone was recorded once. This sequence joins TRBV11-2 and TRBJ1-4; TRBD1 aligns across 7 bases. The CDR3 consists of 15 residues. Germline values: CDR1 SGHAT, CDR2 FQNNGV. V trimming: 5 bases; J trimming: 8 bases; junction bases outside the gene matches: 11. CDR3 in DNA: TGTGCCAGCAGCACAGGGGTAACCTCATCCGAAAAACTGTTTTTT. Translating gives CASSTGVTSSEKLFF.

This rearrangement joins TRBV5-6 to TRBJ1-4; a possible D gene is TRBD1 (6 bases). Germline lookup yields CDR1 SGHDT and CDR2 YYEEEE. This CDR3 has 15 residues. V dropped 6 bases and J dropped 4 bases, with 16 bases sitting between them. Written as DNA, the CDR3 is TGTGCCAGCACCAACTACAGGGTTGTTAATGAAAAACTGTTTTTT. Translated: CASTNYRVVNEKLFF.

This chain uses TRBV6-6 with TRBJ2-7, with D possibly TRBD2 on 5 matching bases. V was pared by 4 bases and J by 3 bases, with 13 bases between. The CDR3 runs 14 residues. In germline, CDR1 is MNHNY, CDR2 SVGAGI (reference sequence). The CDR3 region is CASSWSEGSYEQYF. Written as DNA, the CDR3 is TGTGCCAGCAGTTGGAGCGAAGGGAGCTACGAGCAGTACTTC.

The chain recombines TRBV7-9 with TRBJ2-1; D is perhaps TRBD2 (6 bases). V lost 1 base, J lost 0 bases, and 16 bases lay in between. Germline loops: CDR1 SEHNR, CDR2 FQNEAQ (reference sequence). The length of the CDR3 is 18 residues. DNA of the CDR3: TGTGCCAGCAGCTTAGTAAGCGGGTCCACGAGCTCCTACAATGAGCAGTTCTTC. Translating it yields CASSLVSGSTSSYNEQFF.

The chain employs TRBV20-1 and TRBJ2-5; D unresolved. Germline CDR1 is DFQATT and CDR2 is SNEGSKA (reference sequence). The CDR3 is 13 amino acids. The germline V and J ends were trimmed by 3 bases and 1 base, with 9 bases remaining between them. This chain's CDR3 is CSASFWFQETQYF. The CDR3 bases are TGCAGTGCTAGTTTTTGGTTCCAAGAGACCCAGTACTTC.

This chain links TRBV11-2 with TRBJ2-5, with unresolved D. Germline lookup yields CDR1 SGHAT and CDR2 FQNNGV. Trimming shortened V by 5 bases and J by 5 bases, and 12 bases separated the two germline ends. This CDR3 is built from 13 residues. CDR3 bases: TGTGCCAGCAGCGGGAACCTTGGGGAGACCCAGTACTTC. Its protein is CASSGNLGETQYF.

The genes are TRBV6-5 and TRBJ1-2, with 7 bases lining up with TRBD1. This CDR3 comprises 12 residues. V dropped 6 bases and J dropped 7; count of bases not matched to a gene: 5. In germline, CDR1 is MNHEY, CDR2 SVGAGI. This chain's CDR3 is CASSYTGVGYTF. The CDR3 DNA sequence: TGTGCCAGCAGCTACACAGGGGTTGGCTACACCTTC.

CDR3 in DNA: TGCAGCGAAATCCCCTATGGGACAGCGGGAGGGATCAGCACAGATACGCAGTATTTT. Its protein product is CSEIPYGTAGGISTDTQYF. The genes are TRBV29-1 and TRBJ2-3, with 10 bases lining up with TRBD2. V lost 7 bases to trimming and J lost 0 bases; unmatched junction nucleotides: 19. Germline V gene lookup returns CDR1 SQVTM and CDR2 ANQGSEA. The CDR3 runs to 19 residues.

The CDR3 reads CASSQVVQRTSTDTQYF. CDR3 DNA: TGTGCCAGCAGCCAAGTCGTGCAACGCACTAGCACAGATACGCAGTATTTT. The gene calls are TRBV3-1 (or the pseudogene TRBV3-2) and TRBJ2-3; D not resolved. Germline CDR1 LGHDT, CDR2 YNNKEL (reference sequence). With 1 base removed from V and 0 bases from J, the gap between germline ends came to 14 bases. This CDR3 comprises 17 residues.

The count of this clone is one. This chain uses TRBV30 with TRBJ1-4, with 8 nucleotides matching TRBD1. The germline V gene has CDR1 GTSNPN and CDR2 SVGIG (reference sequence). This CDR3 comprises 14 residues. V dropped 1 base and J dropped 8; count of bases not matched to a gene: 6. CDR3 protein: CAWSGQGSFEKLFF. The CDR3 nucleotides are TGTGCCTGGAGTGGACAGGGGTCTTTCGAAAAACTGTTTTTT.

The chain recombines TRBV18 with TRBJ2-7, with 7 bases aligning to TRBD2. CDR3 length: 14 amino acids. The ends lost 8 bases at V and 3 bases at J; junction bases unmatched: 10. The V gene's germline CDR1 is KGHSH and CDR2 LQKENI. In DNA, the CDR3 is TGTGCCAGCAGTGGGGGGGGGTCAATCTACGAGCAGTACTTC. Residues: CASSGGGSIYEQYF.

This chain uses TRBV5-3 with TRBJ2-5; 9 bases agree with TRBD2. TRBV5-3 is designated an ORF whose function remains uncertain. The CDR3 has 16 amino acids. V was clipped by 4 bases and J by 5 bases; unmatched bases: 12. The CDR3 nucleotides are TGTGCCAGAAGCCAAGCCCCAATGCGGGGGGGGGAGACCCAGTACTTC. As protein: CARSQAPMRGGETQYF.

CDR3 region: CASSLSGQPQHF. The CDR3 nucleotides read TGTGCCAGCAGTTTATCGGGGCAGCCCCAGCATTTT. This sequence joins TRBV28 and TRBJ1-5; D remains ambiguous. This CDR3 has 12 amino acids. Germline V gene data show CDR1 as MDHEN and CDR2 as SYDVKM. Between the trimmed V and J ends, which lost 1 base and 7 bases, there was a span of 5 bases.

The chain recombines TRBV7-9 with TRBJ1-1; TRBD1 might be the D (6 bases). This CDR3 region has 13 residues. V lost 5 bases and J lost 6, with 13 bases in between. Germline V gene data show CDR1 as SEHNR and CDR2 as FQNEAQ (reference sequence). CDR3 nucleotide sequence: TGTGCCAGCAGCCGGGGTGAGGGGGCTGAAGCTTTCTTT. This sequence encodes CASSRGEGAEAFF.

This rearrangement joins TRBV15 to TRBJ1-3; TRBD1 is a possible D gene (5 bases). This CDR3 region has 16 residues. Trimming took 0 bases from V and 4 from J, leaving 13 bases between them. Per germline, CDR1 LNHNV and CDR2 YYDKDF (reference sequence). Here the CDR3 DNA reads TGTGCCACCAGCAGAGATAACGTGAGGGACGGAAACACCATATATTTT. Its translation is CATSRDNVRDGNTIYF.

This clone has only one observation. The chain uses TRBV6-2 or TRBV6-3 and TRBJ2-2; tentatively, D is TRBD2 (6 bases). Germline CDR1 and CDR2: MNHEY and SVGEGT. The CDR3 runs to 14 residues. Trimming left V 0 bases short and J 4 bases short, with 6 bases between. CDR3 sequence (DNA): TGTGCCAGCAGTTACTCGGGGGGCACCGGGGAGCTGTTTTTT. It translates to CASSYSGGTGELFF.

The sample holds a few counts of this clone. This sequence joins TRBV4-1 and TRBJ1-5, with no clear D. V dropped 8 bases and J dropped 0 bases, with 14 bases sitting between them. The length of the CDR3 is 15 residues. CDR1 is MGHRA and CDR2 is YSYEKL in the germline V gene. CDR3 sequence (DNA): TGCGCCAGCTCCCGGGTTGAGACTAGCAATCAGCCCCAGCATTTT. This translates into CASSRVETSNQPQHF.

The chain combines TRBV9 with TRBJ1-3; 9 nucleotides agree with TRBD1. CDR1 and CDR2 (germline): SGDLS, YYNGEE. CDR3 length: 18 residues. J lost 5 bases, V lost 0 bases, and 12 bases had no gene match. The CDR3 DNA reads TGTGCCAGCAGCGTAGAGCTCTCAAGGGACAGGGCCCGAAACACCATATATTTT. Protein sequence: CASSVELSRDRARNTIYF.

The table lists this clone with a few counts. The chain combines TRBV5-6 with TRBJ1-2; D uncertain. Deletions cut 2 bases from V and 7 bases from J, with 9 bases between. Germline assignment: CDR1 SGHDT and CDR2 YYEEEE. This CDR3 comprises 12 residues. The CDR3 protein is CASSFPAVGYTF. CDR3 bases: TGTGCCAGCAGCTTTCCCGCGGTTGGCTACACCTTC.

The chain links TRBV2 to TRBJ2-2; D ambiguous. The CDR3 runs to 13 residues. Trimming left V 3 bases short and J 7 bases short, with 9 bases between. Germline CDR1 and CDR2: SNHLY and FYNNEI. The CDR3 region has the DNA TGTGCCAGCAGTGATCTGGGTCTCGGGGAGCTGTTTTTT. This sequence encodes CASSDLGLGELFF.

The rearrangement joins TRBV5-8 to TRBJ2-1; TRBD2 is a possible D gene (6 bases). Trimming pared 4 bases from V and 4 bases from J, leaving 21 bases between. Germline V gives CDR1 SGHTS, CDR2 YDEGEE. This CDR3 is built from 17 residues. CDR3 nucleotides: TGTGCCAGCAGCCCCTGGGGCGCCTCGCGGGGTTACAATGAGCAGTTCTTC. Encoded protein: CASSPWGASRGYNEQFF.

This clone was found a few times. The chain couples TRBV5-1 to TRBJ2-1; 9 positions match TRBD2. The V and J ends lost 3 bases and 7 bases, in that order; junction bases with no gene match: 5. CDR1 and CDR2 (germline): SGHRS, YFSETQ. This CDR3 region has 14 residues. Written as DNA, the CDR3 is TGCGCCAGCAGCTCTCTAGCGGGGAGGAATGAGCAGTTCTTC. It specifies CASSSLAGRNEQFF.

This chain joins TRBV18 and TRBJ2-2, with 7 bases aligning to TRBD1. Germline CDR1 reads KGHSH; CDR2 reads LQKENI. CDR3 length: 14 residues. Trimming took 3 bases from V and 6 from J; bases not matched to a gene: 4. In DNA form, the CDR3 reads TGTGCCAGCTCACCGCAACAGGGGCCCGGGGAGCTGTTTTTT. Protein: CASSPQQGPGELFF.

The chain joins TRBV7-8 to TRBJ1-2; D remains unclear. Trimming removed 2 bases from V and 4 bases from J, with 8 bases in between. Germline CDR1 SGHVS, CDR2 FQNEAQ. This CDR3 comprises 13 residues. The CDR3, as DNA: TGTGCCAGCAGCTTACGGGGTTCCTATGGCTACACCTTC. Translated, it gives CASSLRGSYGYTF. The variable domain in full, completed from reference TRBV7-8 and TRBJ1-2, reads GAGVSQSPRYKVAKRGQDVALRCDPISGHVSLFWYQQALGQGPEFLTYFQNEAQLDKSGLPSDRFFAERPEGSVSTLKIQRTQQEDSAVYLCASSLRGSYGYTFGSGTRLTVV.

The chain joins TRBV11-3 to TRBJ2-3; 7 positions agree with TRBD2. In germline, CDR1 is SGHNT, CDR2 YENEEA. This CDR3 has 17 residues. J gave up 3 bases and V 5 bases, and 14 bases lay outside the gene matches. CDR3 loop: CASSPAGSGSGTDTQYF. In nucleotides, the CDR3 is TGTGCCAGCAGCCCAGCGGGGAGCGGGTCGGGAACAGATACGCAGTATTTT.

In DNA, the CDR3 is TGTGCCAGCAGCCTGAGGGGCTCTGGAAACACCATATATTTT. Translating it yields CASSLRGSGNTIYF. The rearrangement joins TRBV5-6 to TRBJ1-3; tentative D call: TRBD1 (5 bases). Germline CDR1 is SGHDT and CDR2 is YYEEEE. Trimming removed 4 bases from V and 0 bases from J, with 8 bases in between. The CDR3 extends over 14 amino acids.